This record looks at one T cell receptor (beta chain) sequence and its context. What it recognizes is unknown. Profiling relied on immunoSEQ multiplex PCR, and the TCRdb table lists in-frame clones only, not all of them. The profile covers some 110,000 clones, with roughly nine tenths appearing a single time and more than 0.15% taken by the ten largest. This specimen belongs to a study of graft-versus-host responses after intestinal transplantation. Study overall: Multivisceral, liver-intestinal, or isolated intestinal transplants were performed in recipients.

Germline loops: CDR1 KGHSH, CDR2 LQKENI. The CDR3 sequence is 15 residues long. The V gene lost 3 bases and the J gene lost 0 bases, with 12 bases spanning the gap. Study-wide results and limits: Peak GvH clone levels in circulation were associated with early post-transplant HvG declines.

Sequenced material: unstimulated CD4+ T cells sorted from spleen or lymph node cells, taken before intestinal transplant. The TCR sequence derives from a human donor who received an intestinal transplant. V usage is TRBV18 and J usage is TRBJ2-7; possible D gene TRBD1, 5 bases. CDR3 coding DNA: TGTGCCAGCTCACCGAAAGAAACAGGCTCCTACGAGCAGTACTTC. Residues: CASSPKETGSYEQYF.